This T cell receptor (beta chain) was captured in a study of blood T cell repertoires in COVID-19. The overall study: PBMCs, B-cell-depleted T cells, or T cells were the source of the cDNA or gDNA that made up the material.

This clone was picked up one time. Other DNA sequences of this sample code for an identical CDR3. Original analysis: Researchers report that nucleated cell counts were estimated from reference gene primer amplification. Sequenced by immunoSEQ multiplex PCR; TCRdb stores in-frame clones only, minus some. The DNA gave D and trimming, while V, J and clone size come from that table. The sample lists hundreds of thousands of clones, roughly 85% occurring once. This CDR3 contains 13 residues. The junction had 1 base not matched to a gene; V was cut back by 2 bases and J by 3 bases. CDR1 and CDR2 (germline): SGHRS, YFSETQ.

The specimen sequenced was peripheral blood. The V call is TRBV5-1, the J call TRBJ2-7; 8 nucleotides agree with TRBD1. The receptor comes from a man in his fifties with active or convalescent COVID-19. This chain's CDR3 is CASSFDRGYEQYF. CDR3 nucleotide sequence: TGCGCCAGCAGCTTCGACAGGGGCTACGAGCAGTACTTC.